The rows below give T cell receptor beta chains drawn from one sample of a study of cytomegalovirus exposure and HLA in healthy donors. TCRdb keeps only in-frame clones here, not all; method: immunoSEQ multiplex PCR. This table has 55,000 to 80,000 clones, roughly 74% appearing once. Sequenced input: PBMCs. The receptors here all came from a woman between 35 and 50 years old in good health and CMV-seropositive. Each CDR3 is given with its conserved first and last residue. Each record gives: D gene, V gene, clone size, J gene, CDR3 protein, CDR3 DNA. D genes are given only for firm matches. Some rows mark clone size as missing; the rest say once, few, many or name a class of expanded clone.

D gene: TRBD1; V gene: TRBV5-4; clone size: .; J gene: TRBJ1-4; CDR3 protein: CASSLGQGREKLFF; CDR3 DNA: TGTGCCAGCAGCTTGGGACAGGGACGTGAAAAACTGTTTTTT
D gene: TRBD1; V gene: TRBV19; clone size: .; J gene: TRBJ2-3; CDR3 protein: CASSPATGSRTDTQYF; CDR3 DNA: TGTGCCAGTAGTCCCGCGACAGGGTCTCGAACAGATACGCAGTATTTT
D gene: .; V gene: TRBV25-1; clone size: few; J gene: TRBJ1-5; CDR3 protein: CASSEAGYSNQPQHF; CDR3 DNA: TGTGCCAGCAGTGAAGCGGGTTATAGCAATCAGCCCCAGCATTTT
D gene: .; V gene: TRBV7-2; clone size: once; J gene: TRBJ1-5; CDR3 protein: CASSVTASGVQPQHF; CDR3 DNA: TGTGCCAGCAGCGTAACAGCATCAGGGGTTCAGCCCCAGCATTTT
D gene: .; V gene: TRBV30; clone size: .; J gene: TRBJ2-7; CDR3 protein: CAWGRIYEQYF; CDR3 DNA: TGTGCCTGGGGCAGGATCTACGAGCAGTACTTC
D gene: .; V gene: TRBV5-4; clone size: .; J gene: TRBJ1-1; CDR3 protein: CASSPTRGLAFF; CDR3 DNA: TGTGCCAGCAGCCCTACCCGGGGTCTTGCTTTCTTT
D gene: .; V gene: TRBV5-1; clone size: .; J gene: TRBJ2-1; CDR3 protein: CASSPDGVSINEQFF; CDR3 DNA: TGCGCCAGCAGCCCTGACGGGGTTTCGATCAATGAGCAGTTCTTC
D gene: TRBD1; V gene: TRBV7-2; clone size: .; J gene: TRBJ1-1; CDR3 protein: CASSFRTGAGNTEAFF; CDR3 DNA: TGTGCCAGCAGCTTCCGGACAGGGGCAGGTAACACTGAAGCTTTCTTT
D gene: TRBD1; V gene: TRBV5-6; clone size: .; J gene: TRBJ1-1; CDR3 protein: CASSPQGARYTEAFF; CDR3 DNA: TGTGCCAGCAGCCCTCAGGGGGCGCGATACACTGAAGCTTTCTTT
D gene: TRBD1; V gene: TRBV6-6; clone size: .; J gene: TRBJ1-5; CDR3 protein: CASTPGGQGNQPQHF; CDR3 DNA: TGTGCCAGCACCCCAGGGGGACAAGGCAATCAGCCCCAGCATTTT
D gene: TRBD1; V gene: TRBV7-2; clone size: .; J gene: TRBJ1-3; CDR3 protein: CASSPGTASGNTIYF; CDR3 DNA: TGTGCCAGCAGCCCAGGGACAGCCTCTGGAAACACCATATATTTT
D gene: .; V gene: TRBV7-9; clone size: .; J gene: TRBJ2-2; CDR3 protein: CASSLGGPLTGELFF; CDR3 DNA: TGTGCCAGCAGCCTCGGAGGACCGCTAACCGGGGAGCTGTTTTTT
D gene: .; V gene: TRBV19; clone size: .; J gene: TRBJ1-5; CDR3 protein: CASSTLDGGNQPQHF; CDR3 DNA: TGTGCCAGTAGTACCTTAGACGGGGGTAATCAGCCCCAGCATTTT
D gene: .; V gene: TRBV6-6; clone size: .; J gene: TRBJ1-1; CDR3 protein: CASSLGQGTEAFF; CDR3 DNA: TGTGCCAGCAGTCTGGGCCAAGGCACTGAAGCTTTCTTT